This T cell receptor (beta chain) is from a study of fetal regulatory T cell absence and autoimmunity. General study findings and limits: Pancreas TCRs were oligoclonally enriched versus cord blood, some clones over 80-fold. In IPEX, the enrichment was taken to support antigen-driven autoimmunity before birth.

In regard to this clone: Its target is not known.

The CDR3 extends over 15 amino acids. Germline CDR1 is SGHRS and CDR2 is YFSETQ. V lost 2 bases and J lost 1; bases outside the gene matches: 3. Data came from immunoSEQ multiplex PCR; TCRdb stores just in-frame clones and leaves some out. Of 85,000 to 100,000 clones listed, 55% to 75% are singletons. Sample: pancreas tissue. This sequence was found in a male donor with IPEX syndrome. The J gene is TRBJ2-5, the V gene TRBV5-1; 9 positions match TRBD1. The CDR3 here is CASSFRDRAQETQYF. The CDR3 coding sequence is TGCGCCAGCAGCTTCCGGGACAGGGCCCAAGAGACCCAGTACTTC.